These 13 T cell receptor beta chains originate from one sample sequenced in a study of cytomegalovirus exposure and HLA in healthy donors. With 60 Vbeta and 13 Jbeta primers, the PCR was carried out. The table came from immunoSEQ multiplex PCR; TCRdb's copy has only in-frame clones and leaves some out. The sample gives about 230,000 clones, around 89% of which show up once; approximately 1% is in the top ten. The sequenced sample consisted of PBMCs. These receptors were taken from a woman between 18 and 29 years old in good health and CMV-seronegative.

The rearrangement uses TRBV27 and TRBJ2-6, with D possibly matching TRBD1 (5 bases). The CDR3 loop spans 16 amino acids. The germline V and J ends were trimmed by 1 base and 0 bases, with 7 bases remaining between them. Germline values: CDR1 MNHEY, CDR2 SMNVEV (reference sequence). CDR3 region: CASSLFQGSGANVLTF. DNA for the CDR3: TGTGCCAGCAGTTTATTCCAGGGCTCTGGGGCCAACGTCCTGACTTTC.

The chain joins TRBV5-5 to TRBJ1-5, with 8 bases that match TRBD1. J gave up 2 bases and V 5 bases, and 9 bases lay outside the gene matches. The germline CDR1 and CDR2 sequences are SGHKS and YYEKEE (reference sequence). This CDR3 is built from 16 residues. The chain's CDR3 is CASSPLGGQGNQPQHF. The DNA for the CDR3 is TGTGCCAGCAGTCCGCTCGGGGGACAGGGCAATCAGCCCCAGCATTTT.

The CDR3 is CASSPLGRLQETQYF. The CDR3 bases are TGTGCCAGCAGCCCACTGGGCCGACTACAAGAGACCCAGTACTTC. This chain uses TRBV7-2 with TRBJ2-5; D might be TRBD2 (5 bases). Germline assignment: CDR1 SGHTA and CDR2 FQGNSA. Between the trimmed V and J ends, which lost 5 bases and 2 bases, there was a span of 15 bases. The CDR3 covers 15 residues.

The count of this clone is one. This chain links TRBV27 with TRBJ1-3; 7 positions match TRBD1. The germline gives CDR1 MNHEY, CDR2 SMNVEV (reference sequence). The CDR3 is made up of 15 amino acids. After removal of 5 bases from V and 1 base from J, the junction contained 5 bases not matched to a gene. The CDR3 is CASSLTTGSGNTIYF. The CDR3 DNA follows: TGTGCCAGCAGTCTGACGACAGGGTCTGGAAACACCATATATTTT.

This sequence joins TRBV7-2 and TRBJ2-1; TRBD2 agrees at 11 bases. Germline V lookup: CDR1 SGHTA, CDR2 FQGNSA. Unmatched junction bases numbered 11, after V lost 3 bases and J lost 4 bases. The length of the CDR3 is 18 residues. CDR3 loop: CASSLAPRLAGYYNEQFF. As DNA, the CDR3 is TGTGCCAGCAGCTTGGCCCCTCGACTAGCGGGGTATTACAATGAGCAGTTCTTC.

This sequence joins TRBV2 and TRBJ2-6; TRBD1 agrees at 7 bases. CDR1 and CDR2 (germline): SNHLY, FYNNEI. Unmatched junction bases numbered 7, after V lost 6 bases and J lost 2 bases. CDR3 length: 16 amino acids. CDR3 loop: CASRWDSLPGANVLTF. CDR3 bases: TGTGCCAGCAGGTGGGACAGCCTCCCTGGGGCCAACGTCCTGACTTTC.

The chain has TRBV9 and TRBJ1-1; no reliable D call. The CDR3 runs to 13 residues. V lost 4 bases to trimming and J lost 5 bases, with 12 bases between them. Germline CDR1 and CDR2: SGDLS and YYNGEE. The CDR3 loop reads CASSSKGRTEAFF. CDR3 DNA: TGTGCCAGCAGCTCGAAAGGGAGGACTGAAGCTTTCTTT.

The J gene is TRBJ1-3, the V gene TRBV5-6; 9 positions match TRBD1. The V and J ends lost 4 bases and 0 bases, in that order; junction bases with no gene match: 8. The V gene's germline CDR1 is SGHDT and CDR2 YYEEEE. There are 17 residues in the CDR3. CDR3 protein: CASSMMDRGISGNTIYF. In DNA, the CDR3 is TGTGCCAGCAGCATGATGGACAGGGGCATCTCTGGAAACACCATATATTTT.

To note about this clone: A read error may produce the germline difference seen at one junction end. The chain links TRBV4-3 to TRBJ2-3; D may be TRBD2 (6 bases). The CDR3 length is 11 residues. Looked up from germline, CDR1 is LGHNA and CDR2 is YSLEER. CDR3 coding DNA: TGCGCCGGCAGGCGGGGAGGAAGGCTGTATTTT. Amino acid sequence: CAGRRGGRLYF.

The V call is TRBV6-1, the J call TRBJ2-7; 7 bases align to TRBD2. From germline, CDR1 is MNHNS and CDR2 SASEGT. With 1 base clipped from V and 3 bases from J, the junction kept 6 bases outside the gene matches. The CDR3 is 15 amino acids. The CDR3 region has the DNA TGTGCCAGCAGTGAAGGCGAAGGCGGGAGCTACGAGCAGTACTTC. Protein sequence: CASSEGEGGSYEQYF.

V and J are TRBV30 and TRBJ2-1, with a possible D match to TRBD2 (7 bases). The CDR3 consists of 14 residues. Trimming took off 0 bases at V and 6 bases at J, with 12 bases between the two ends. CDR1 and CDR2 from the germline V gene are GTSNPN and SVGIG (reference sequence). CDR3 nucleotides: TGTGCCTGGAGTGTGGGGGGAGGGGGCAATGAGCAGTTCTTC. It codes for CAWSVGGGGNEQFF.

The chain has TRBV6-5 and TRBJ2-3, with a tentative D call TRBD2 (5 bases). Germline V gene lookup returns CDR1 MNHEY and CDR2 SVGAGI. V lost 0 bases to trimming and J lost 6 bases, with 13 bases between them. There are 15 residues in the CDR3. The CDR3 spells CASSYSGGGIDTQYF. In nucleotides, the CDR3 is TGTGCCAGCAGTTACTCCGGTGGAGGTATTGATACGCAGTATTTT.

The chain employs TRBV18 and TRBJ1-5, with a weak D call TRBD1 (6 bases). This CDR3 has 14 residues. Germline V CDR1 and CDR2: KGHSH, LQKENI. Trimming pared 3 bases from V and 7 bases from J, leaving 13 bases between. CDR3 sequence: CASSPQGWGQPQHF. For the CDR3, the DNA is TGTGCCAGCTCACCTCAGGGGTGGGGGCAGCCCCAGCATTTT.